The 18 T cell receptor beta chains in this list originate from one sample, sequenced in a study of blood T cell repertoires in COVID-19. TCRdb's copy holds only in-frame clones and misses some; the assay was immunoSEQ multiplex PCR. The sample has some 150,000 clones, roughly 87% seen once. The material sequenced was peripheral blood. The source of these receptors is an older woman with active or convalescent COVID-19.

The J gene is TRBJ1-5, the V gene TRBV2; perhaps TRBD1 as D (5 bases). Germline CDR1 and CDR2: SNHLY and FYNNEI. The CDR3 loop spans 14 amino acids. With 4 bases removed from V and 6 bases from J, the gap between germline ends came to 13 bases. As DNA, the CDR3 is TGTGCCAGCAGTGGCGGGGGATCGGGTCAGCCCCAGCATTTT. This encodes CASSGGGSGQPQHF.

CDR3 in amino acids: CASSKDATGAGGNTIYF. The CDR3 DNA sequence: TGTGCCAGCAGCAAAGATGCGACGGGTGCTGGGGGAAACACCATATATTTT. V and J are TRBV7-8 and TRBJ1-3, with no clear D. The germline V gene has CDR1 SGHVS and CDR2 FQNEAQ. Trimming pared 5 bases from V and 4 bases from J, leaving 21 bases between. The CDR3 totals 17 residues.

This clone showed up just once. This chain connects TRBV5-6 to TRBJ1-2, with unresolved D. This CDR3 has 11 amino acids. Deletions cut 4 bases from V and 2 bases from J, with 3 bases between. Germline V gene sequence: CDR1 SGHDT, CDR2 YYEEEE. In DNA form, the CDR3 reads TGTGCCAGCAGCGTAAACTATGGCTACACCTTC. As protein: CASSVNYGYTF.

The V and J genes are TRBV19 and TRBJ2-2, with D perhaps matching TRBD1 (6 bases). Germline CDR1 is LNHDA and CDR2 is SQIVND (reference sequence). CDR3 length: 15 amino acids. V was shortened by 7 bases and J by 5 bases, with 17 bases between the two germline ends. The chain's CDR3 is CASTGTTRLTGELFF. For the CDR3, the DNA is TGTGCCAGTACCGGGACAACACGATTAACCGGGGAGCTGTTTTTT.

This clone was seen more than once but under ten times. The J gene is TRBJ2-2, the V gene TRBV24-1; D is ambiguous. V was cut by 3 bases and J by 6 bases, with 13 bases left in between. CDR1 and CDR2 (germline): KGHDR, SFDVKD. The CDR3 is made up of 15 amino acids. This CDR3 reads CATSDDYSRPGELFF. CDR3 nucleotides: TGTGCCACCAGTGATGATTACAGTCGGCCCGGGGAGCTGTTTTTT.

The chain combines TRBV19 with TRBJ2-2; the D gene is possibly TRBD1 (6 bases). Germline V gene data show CDR1 as LNHDA and CDR2 as SQIVND (reference sequence). There are 14 residues in the CDR3. V gave up 6 bases and J gave up 5 bases, with 13 bases separating them. The CDR3 spells CASSQHTGTGELFF. The CDR3 nucleotides are TGTGCCAGTAGCCAGCATACAGGGACCGGGGAGCTGTTTTTT.

This chain links TRBV18 with TRBJ2-3; 10 bases are shared with TRBD1. Losses at the gene ends were 1 base for V and 3 bases for J; bases not matched to a gene: 1. The CDR3 spans 15 residues. In germline, CDR1 is KGHSH, CDR2 LQKENI. The CDR3 region is CASSPQGQGTDTQYF. The CDR3 nucleotides are TGTGCCAGCTCACCACAGGGACAGGGGACAGATACGCAGTATTTT.

The J gene is TRBJ1-2, the V gene TRBV4-3; TRBD1 matches 7 bases. The CDR3 extends over 15 amino acids. Germline CDR1 LGHNA, CDR2 YSLEER. The V gene end was trimmed by 2 bases and the J gene end by 3 bases; junction bases not matched to a gene: 6. CDR3 amino acids: CASSQLSQGDYGYTF. For the CDR3, the DNA is TGCGCCAGCAGCCAACTTTCCCAGGGGGACTATGGCTACACCTTC.

In DNA, the CDR3 is TGTGCCACCAGTGACCCAGTTCCGGGACAGGAAGAGACCCAGTACTTC. It yields the protein CATSDPVPGQEETQYF. J is TRBJ2-5 and V is TRBV24-1; TRBD1 matches at 8 bases. V lost 4 bases and J lost 3; bases outside the gene matches: 9. Germline-derived CDR1 and CDR2 are KGHDR and SFDVKD. The CDR3 consists of 16 residues.

V is TRBV6-1 and J is TRBJ2-2; maybe TRBD1 (6 bases). The germline gives CDR1 MNHNS, CDR2 SASEGT. Trimming removed 4 bases from V and 0 bases from J, with 12 bases in between. The CDR3 spans 16 residues. DNA for the CDR3: TGTGCCAGCAGTGCGAGGGGGTCGGCGAACACCGGGGAGCTGTTTTTT. The encoded protein is CASSARGSANTGELFF.

The V call is TRBV19, the J call TRBJ1-2; 7 bases match TRBD1. CDR1 and CDR2 from the germline V gene are LNHDA and SQIVND (reference sequence). CDR3 size: 15 residues. V lost 3 bases to trimming and J lost 8 bases; unmatched junction nucleotides: 12. The CDR3 protein is CASSIGQGVLRGYTF. CDR3 DNA sequence: TGTGCCAGTAGTATCGGCCAGGGGGTGTTAAGGGGCTACACCTTC. Together with reference TRBV19 and TRBJ1-2, the CDR3 gives the full variable domain: DGGITQSPKYLFRKEGQNVTLSCEQNLNHDAMYWYRQDPGQGLRLIYYSQIVNDFQKGDIAEGYSVSREKKESFPLTVTSAQKNPTAFYLCASSIGQGVLRGYTFGSGTRLTVV.

The CDR3 here is CASSLRGQTQETQYF. For the CDR3, the DNA is TGCGCCAGCAGCTTGAGGGGTCAGACACAAGAGACCCAGTACTTC. The chain is built from TRBV5-1 and TRBJ2-5; perhaps TRBD1 as D (5 bases). Trimming stripped 1 base from V and 2 bases from J, with 12 bases between. Germline CDR1 reads SGHRS; CDR2 reads YFSETQ. The CDR3 runs 15 residues. Together with reference TRBV5-1 and TRBJ2-5, the CDR3 gives the full variable domain: KAGVTQTPRYLIKTRGQQVTLSCSPISGHRSVSWYQQTPGQGLQFLFEYFSETQRNKGNFPGRFSGRQFSNSRSEMNVSTLELGDSALYLCASSLRGQTQETQYFGPGTRLLVL.

The chain carries TRBV5-1 and TRBJ2-5; 8 bases are a match to TRBD1. Per the germline V gene, CDR1 is SGHRS and CDR2 is YFSETQ. With V trimmed by 4 bases and J by 4 bases, 9 bases remained unmatched. The CDR3 spans 15 residues. In nucleotides, the CDR3 is TGCGCCAGCAGCCCTGGACAGGGACGGTCAGAGACCCAGTACTTC. Protein product: CASSPGQGRSETQYF.

The chain couples TRBV7-9 to TRBJ2-7, with TRBD1 identical over 10 bases. This CDR3 has 17 amino acids. V was pared by 5 bases and J by 1 base, with 11 bases of the junction left unmatched. Germline V gene sequence: CDR1 SEHNR, CDR2 FQNEAQ (reference sequence). CDR3 protein: CASSPRTGTGESYEQYF. DNA for the CDR3: TGTGCCAGCAGCCCCCGAACCGGGACAGGGGAATCCTACGAGCAGTACTTC.

The chain has TRBV5-1 and TRBJ1-1, with TRBD1 matching 7 bases. The CDR3 consists of 14 residues. The ends lost 7 bases at V and 1 base at J; junction bases unmatched: 7. The germline gives CDR1 SGHRS, CDR2 YFSETQ. The CDR3 region has the DNA TGCGCCAGCCATGACAGGGCCGGGAACACTGAAGCTTTCTTT. This codes for CASHDRAGNTEAFF.

This chain's CDR3 is CASSLGGGTEAFF. The CDR3 nucleotides read TGTGCCAGCAGCTTGGGAGGGGGTACTGAAGCTTTCTTT. The chain employs TRBV5-6 and TRBJ1-1, with D perhaps matching TRBD1 (6 bases). The length of the CDR3 is 13 residues. CDR1 and CDR2 from the germline V gene are SGHDT and YYEEEE. Trimming left V 0 bases short and J 5 bases short, with 8 bases between.

The rearrangement uses TRBV6-5 and TRBJ2-7, with TRBD1 matching 8 bases. V lost 6 bases and J lost 2; bases outside the gene matches: 9. This CDR3 spans 15 amino acids. Germline V lookup: CDR1 MNHEY, CDR2 SVGAGI. The CDR3 here is CASSLLGTGAYEQYF. As DNA, the CDR3 is TGTGCCAGCAGCTTGCTAGGGACAGGTGCCTACGAGCAGTACTTC.

In its sample, this clone was seen a few times. The chain uses TRBV7-9 and TRBJ1-1; possible D gene TRBD1, 5 bases. This CDR3 contains 14 residues. In germline, CDR1 is SEHNR, CDR2 FQNEAQ (reference sequence). V lost 2 bases to trimming and J lost 4 bases, with 11 bases between them. The CDR3 DNA sequence: TGTGCCAGCAGCTTAACTCAGGGTAGCACTGAAGCTTTCTTT. Encoded protein: CASSLTQGSTEAFF.